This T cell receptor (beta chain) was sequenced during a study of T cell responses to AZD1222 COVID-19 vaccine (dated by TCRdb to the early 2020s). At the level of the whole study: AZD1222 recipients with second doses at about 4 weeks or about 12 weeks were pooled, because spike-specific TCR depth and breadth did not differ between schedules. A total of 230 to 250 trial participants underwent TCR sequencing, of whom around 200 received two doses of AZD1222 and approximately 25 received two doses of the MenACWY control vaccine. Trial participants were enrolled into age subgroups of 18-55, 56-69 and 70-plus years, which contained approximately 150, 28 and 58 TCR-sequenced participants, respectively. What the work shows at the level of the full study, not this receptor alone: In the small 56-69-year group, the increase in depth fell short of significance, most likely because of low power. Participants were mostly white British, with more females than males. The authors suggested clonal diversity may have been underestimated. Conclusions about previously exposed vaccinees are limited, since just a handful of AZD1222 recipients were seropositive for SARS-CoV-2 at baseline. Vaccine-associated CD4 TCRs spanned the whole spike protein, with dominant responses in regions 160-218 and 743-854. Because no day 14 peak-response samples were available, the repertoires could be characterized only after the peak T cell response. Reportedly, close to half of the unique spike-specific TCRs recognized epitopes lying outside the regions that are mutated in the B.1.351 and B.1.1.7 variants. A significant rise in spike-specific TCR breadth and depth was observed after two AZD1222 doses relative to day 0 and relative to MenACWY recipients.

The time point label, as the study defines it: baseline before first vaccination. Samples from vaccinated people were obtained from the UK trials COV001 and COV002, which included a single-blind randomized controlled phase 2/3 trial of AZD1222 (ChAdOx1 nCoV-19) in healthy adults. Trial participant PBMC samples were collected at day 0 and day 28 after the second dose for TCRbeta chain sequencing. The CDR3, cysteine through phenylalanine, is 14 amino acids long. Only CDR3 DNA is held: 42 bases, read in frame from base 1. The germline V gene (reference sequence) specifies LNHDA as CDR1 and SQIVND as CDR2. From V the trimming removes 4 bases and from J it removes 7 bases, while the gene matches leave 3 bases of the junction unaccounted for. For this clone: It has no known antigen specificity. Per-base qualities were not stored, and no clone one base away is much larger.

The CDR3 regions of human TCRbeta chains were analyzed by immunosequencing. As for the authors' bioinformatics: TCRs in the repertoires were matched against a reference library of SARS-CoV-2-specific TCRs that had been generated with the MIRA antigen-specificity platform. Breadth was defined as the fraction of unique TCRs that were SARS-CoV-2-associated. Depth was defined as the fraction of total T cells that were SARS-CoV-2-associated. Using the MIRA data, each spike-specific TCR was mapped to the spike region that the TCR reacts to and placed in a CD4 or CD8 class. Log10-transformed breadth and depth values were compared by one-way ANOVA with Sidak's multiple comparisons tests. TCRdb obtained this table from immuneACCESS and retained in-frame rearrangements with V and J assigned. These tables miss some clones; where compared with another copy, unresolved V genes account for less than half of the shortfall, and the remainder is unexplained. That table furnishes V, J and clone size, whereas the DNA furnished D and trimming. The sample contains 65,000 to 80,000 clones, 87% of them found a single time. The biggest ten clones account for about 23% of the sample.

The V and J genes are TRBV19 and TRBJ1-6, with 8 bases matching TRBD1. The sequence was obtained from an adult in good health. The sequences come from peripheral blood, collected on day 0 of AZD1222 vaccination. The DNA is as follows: TGTGCCAGTAGTAGGACAGGGTGGAATTCACCCCTCCACTTT. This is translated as CASSRTGWNSPLHF.